This section outlines one T cell receptor (beta chain) sequence together with its context. No antigen is known for it. The source of the sample is a study of OX40 agonist ivuxolimab in advanced cancers. Assay: immunoSEQ multiplex PCR; the TCRdb copy retains only in-frame clones and omits some. The sample lists 73,000 or so clones, 80% to 95% occurring once. CDR1 and CDR2 (germline): SEHNR, FQNEAQ (reference sequence). This CDR3 region has 15 residues. V lost 5 bases and J 0 bases, leaving 13 bases between the germline ends. General study points: On average, CD8+ T cells had more expanded clones than CD4+. Antigen targets of the expanded peripheral T cells went undetermined.

Specimen: CD4+ or CD8+ T cells sorted from blood, collected in a trial of the OX40 agonist ivuxolimab. The receptor was derived from an adult with an advanced solid tumor such as melanoma, head and neck, liver or kidney cancer. This chain uses TRBV7-9 with TRBJ1-2; D perhaps matches TRBD1 (5 bases). CDR3 protein: CASSQGALPNYGYTF. The CDR3, as DNA: TGTGCCAGCAGCCAGGGCGCCCTACCTAACTATGGCTACACCTTC.